What follows is one T cell receptor beta chain and its context. Those enrolled, adults aged roughly 18 to 95 years, came from about two dozen US areas. Clinical history reported by participants formed the basis on which cohorts were assigned. Per the original methods: Reference gene primers were amplified, and this amplification served to estimate nucleated cell counts. Clones were read by immunoSEQ multiplex PCR, and TCRdb kept only the in-frame ones, dropping some. The D gene and trimming were derived from the DNA, and the V and J assignments and clone size from that table. The sample lists a few hundred thousand clones; about nine tenths were seen once. V lost 3 bases, J lost 2 bases, and 9 bases lay in between. CDR3 length: 14 amino acids. Germline CDR1 reads SEHNR; CDR2 reads FQNEAQ (reference sequence). The data stem from a study of blood T cell repertoires in COVID-19. The wider study: From T cells, B-cell-depleted T cells, or PBMCs came the material, which was cDNA or gDNA.

Sequencing input: PBMCs or T cells enriched from blood (not recorded which). This TCR was sampled from a woman aged 18-35 years who had recovered from COVID-19. The rearrangement joins TRBV7-9 to TRBJ2-3; D is unclear. In DNA, the CDR3 is TGTGCCAGCAGCTTTTCAACTGACACAGATACGCAGTATTTT. Encoded protein: CASSFSTDTDTQYF.